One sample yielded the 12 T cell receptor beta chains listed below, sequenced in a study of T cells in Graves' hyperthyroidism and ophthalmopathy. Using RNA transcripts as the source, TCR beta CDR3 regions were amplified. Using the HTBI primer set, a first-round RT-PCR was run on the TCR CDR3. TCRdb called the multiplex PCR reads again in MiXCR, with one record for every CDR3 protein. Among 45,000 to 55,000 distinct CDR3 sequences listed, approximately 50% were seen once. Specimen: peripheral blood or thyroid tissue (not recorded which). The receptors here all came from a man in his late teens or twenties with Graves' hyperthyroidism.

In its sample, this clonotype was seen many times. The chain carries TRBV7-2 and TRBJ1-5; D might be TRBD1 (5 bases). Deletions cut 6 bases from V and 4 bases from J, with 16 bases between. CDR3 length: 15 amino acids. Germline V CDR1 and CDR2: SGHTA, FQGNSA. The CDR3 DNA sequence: TGTGCCAGCAGTTCTACTCGGGGCTCAAATCAGCCCCAGCATTTT. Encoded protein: CASSSTRGSNQPQHF.

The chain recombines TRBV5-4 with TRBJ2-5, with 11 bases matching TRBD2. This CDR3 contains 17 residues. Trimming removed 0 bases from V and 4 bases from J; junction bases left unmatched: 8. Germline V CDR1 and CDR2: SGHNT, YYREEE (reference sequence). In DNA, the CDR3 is TGTGCCAGCAGCTTGGCGGGTAGCGGGGGGGTCGGAGAGACCCAGTACTTC. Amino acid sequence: CASSLAGSGGVGETQYF.

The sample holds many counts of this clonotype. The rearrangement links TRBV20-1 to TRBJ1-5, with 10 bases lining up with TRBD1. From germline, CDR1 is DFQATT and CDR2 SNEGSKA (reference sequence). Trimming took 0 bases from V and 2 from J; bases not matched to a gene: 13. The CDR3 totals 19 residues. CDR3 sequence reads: CSARDFPGQGSVGNQPQHF. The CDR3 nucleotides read TGCAGTGCTAGAGATTTCCCGGGACAGGGGAGTGTGGGCAATCAGCCCCAGCATTTT.

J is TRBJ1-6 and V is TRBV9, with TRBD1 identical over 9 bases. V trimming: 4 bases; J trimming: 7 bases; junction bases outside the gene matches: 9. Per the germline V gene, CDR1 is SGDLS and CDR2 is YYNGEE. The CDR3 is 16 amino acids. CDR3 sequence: CASSITGTGSNSPLHF. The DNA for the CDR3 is TGTGCCAGCAGCATAACCGGGACAGGGAGCAATTCACCCCTCCACTTT.

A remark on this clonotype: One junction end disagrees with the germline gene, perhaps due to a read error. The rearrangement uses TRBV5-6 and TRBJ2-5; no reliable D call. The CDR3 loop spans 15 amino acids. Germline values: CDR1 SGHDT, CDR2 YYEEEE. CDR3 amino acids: CASSLGHTYQEAQYF. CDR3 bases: TGTGCCAGCAGCTTGGGGCACACTTACCAAGAGGCCCAGTACTTC.

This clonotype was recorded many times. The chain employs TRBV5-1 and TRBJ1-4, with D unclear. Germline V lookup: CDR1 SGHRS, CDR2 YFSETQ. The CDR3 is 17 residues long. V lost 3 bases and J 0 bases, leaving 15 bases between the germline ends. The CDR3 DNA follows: TGCGCCAGCAGCTCTAGTGTAGCCGGAGCAACTAATGAAAAACTGTTTTTT. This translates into CASSSSVAGATNEKLFF.

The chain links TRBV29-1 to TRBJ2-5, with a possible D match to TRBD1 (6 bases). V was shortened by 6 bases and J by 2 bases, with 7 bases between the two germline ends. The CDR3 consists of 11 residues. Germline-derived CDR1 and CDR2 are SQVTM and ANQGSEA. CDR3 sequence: CSVGTQETQYF. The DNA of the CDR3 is TGCAGCGTCGGGACACAAGAGACCCAGTACTTC.

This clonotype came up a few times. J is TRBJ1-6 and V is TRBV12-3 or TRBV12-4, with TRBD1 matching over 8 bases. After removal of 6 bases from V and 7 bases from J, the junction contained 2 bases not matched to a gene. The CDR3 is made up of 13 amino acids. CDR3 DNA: TGTGCCAGCAGGCAGGGGGCGAATTCACCCCTCCACTTT. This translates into CASRQGANSPLHF.

The CDR3 reads CASSVRSMDGYTF. Here the CDR3 DNA reads TGTGCCAGCAGTGTAAGGTCGATGGATGGCTACACCTTC. The chain carries TRBV2 and TRBJ1-2, with D uncertain. Germline V gene sequence: CDR1 SNHLY, CDR2 FYNNEI. Trimming left V 4 bases short and J 6 bases short, with 12 bases between. This CDR3 comprises 13 residues.

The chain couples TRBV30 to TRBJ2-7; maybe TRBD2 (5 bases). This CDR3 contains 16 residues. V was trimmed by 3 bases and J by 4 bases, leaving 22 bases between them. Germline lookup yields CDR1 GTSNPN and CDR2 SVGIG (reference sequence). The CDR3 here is CAWSPSWGVVRYEQYF. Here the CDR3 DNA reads TGTGCCTGGAGCCCATCCTGGGGAGTCGTCAGGTACGAGCAGTACTTC. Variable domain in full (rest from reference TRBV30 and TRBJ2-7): SQTIHQWPATLVQPVGSPLSLECTVEGTSNPNLYWYRQAAGRGLQLLFYSVGIGQISSEVPQNLSASRPQDRQFILSSKKLLLSDSGFYLCAWSPSWGVVRYEQYFGPGTRLTVT.

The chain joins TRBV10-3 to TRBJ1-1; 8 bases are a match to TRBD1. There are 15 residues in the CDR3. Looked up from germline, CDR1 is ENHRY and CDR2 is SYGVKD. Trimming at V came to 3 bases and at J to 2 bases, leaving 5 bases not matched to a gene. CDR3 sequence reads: CAISDEGQGNTEAFF. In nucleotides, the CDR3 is TGTGCCATCAGTGACGAAGGACAGGGTAACACTGAAGCTTTCTTT.

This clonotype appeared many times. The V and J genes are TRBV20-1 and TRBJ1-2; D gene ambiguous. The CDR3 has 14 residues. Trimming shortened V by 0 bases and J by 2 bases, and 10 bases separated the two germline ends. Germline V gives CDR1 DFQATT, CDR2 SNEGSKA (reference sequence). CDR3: CSAREASINYGYTF. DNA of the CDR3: TGCAGTGCTAGAGAGGCCAGTATAAACTATGGCTACACCTTC.